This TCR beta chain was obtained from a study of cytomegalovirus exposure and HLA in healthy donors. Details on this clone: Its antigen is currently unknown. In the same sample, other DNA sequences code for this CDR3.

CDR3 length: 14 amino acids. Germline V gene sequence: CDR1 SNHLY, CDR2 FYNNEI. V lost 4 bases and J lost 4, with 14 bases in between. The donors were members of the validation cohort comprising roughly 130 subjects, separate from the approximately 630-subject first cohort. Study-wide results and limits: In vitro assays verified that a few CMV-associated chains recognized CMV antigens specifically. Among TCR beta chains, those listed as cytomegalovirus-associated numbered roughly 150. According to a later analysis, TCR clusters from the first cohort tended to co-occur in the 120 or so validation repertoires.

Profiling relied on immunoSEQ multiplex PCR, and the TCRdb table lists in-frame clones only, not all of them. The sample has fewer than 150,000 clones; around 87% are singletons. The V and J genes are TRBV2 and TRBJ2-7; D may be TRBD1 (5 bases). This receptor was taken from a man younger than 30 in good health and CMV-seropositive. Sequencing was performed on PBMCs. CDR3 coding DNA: TGTGCCAGCAGTGTTGGGCAGGGATCGTACGAGCAGTACTTC. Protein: CASSVGQGSYEQYF. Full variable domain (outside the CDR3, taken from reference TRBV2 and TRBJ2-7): EPEVTQTPSHQVTQMGQEVILRCVPISNHLYFYWYRQILGQKVEFLVSFYNNEISEKSEIFDDQFSVERPDGSNFTLKIRSTKLEDSAMYFCASSVGQGSYEQYFGPGTRLTVT.